The 17 T cell receptor beta chains listed next were all sequenced from one sample in a study of beta chain features in type 1 diabetes. Notes on the study in general: All four CD4+ subsets of Type 1 diabetes patients contained TCRB CDR3s that were moderately but significantly shorter.

Expressed TCRB transcripts were sequenced after all isolated RNA was converted to cDNA. Measured with immunoSEQ multiplex PCR; TCRdb has only the in-frame clones, and not every one. The table shows roughly 400,000 clones, with roughly a tenth occurring only once. The antigens for these receptors are not known. Sequencing was carried out using central memory CD4+ T cells from blood. The receptor source for this set is a man in his thirties or forties with type 1 diabetes.

This clone has at least ten counts. V usage is TRBV10-3 and J usage is TRBJ2-5, with TRBD2 matching 7 bases. The CDR3 has 13 residues. Germline loops: CDR1 ENHRY, CDR2 SYGVKD. V was clipped by 10 bases and J by 4 bases; unmatched bases: 9. The chain's CDR3 is CATASGGGETQYF. The CDR3 DNA follows: TGTGCCACCGCTAGCGGTGGGGGAGAGACCCAGTACTTC.

This clone was recorded a few times. The genes are TRBV5-6 and TRBJ2-5; 9 bases agree with TRBD1. Near its end, the DNA agrees better with TRBJ2-7, so the J call may be wrong. This CDR3 spans 14 amino acids. CDR1 and CDR2 from the germline V gene are SGHDT and YYEEEE. CDR3 in DNA: TGTGCCAGCAGCTCGGACAGGGGCTCGTACGAGCAGTACTTC. This gives the protein CASSSDRGSYEQYF.

This chain connects TRBV9 to TRBJ2-2; D ambiguous. Germline V gene sequence: CDR1 SGDLS, CDR2 YYNGEE. This CDR3 is built from 14 residues. V was pared by 2 bases and J by 3 bases, with 8 bases between. CDR3 sequence: CASSVLGYTGELFF. The CDR3 bases are TGTGCCAGCAGCGTCCTAGGGTACACCGGGGAGCTGTTTTTT.

The rearrangement uses TRBV18 and TRBJ1-1; D remains unclear. Germline V lookup: CDR1 KGHSH, CDR2 LQKENI. CDR3 length equals 13 residues. Deletions cut 4 bases from V and 0 bases from J, with 6 bases between. In DNA, the CDR3 is TGTGCCAGCTCACTGGGGTTGAACACTGAAGCTTTCTTT. Protein sequence: CASSLGLNTEAFF.

This clone was seen only a few times. V gene TRBV2 combines with J gene TRBJ2-7; D gene ambiguous. The germline V gene has CDR1 SNHLY and CDR2 FYNNEI. V gave up 6 bases and J gave up 0 bases, with 6 bases separating them. The CDR3 is 12 amino acids. DNA for the CDR3: TGTGCCAGCAGATTTAGCTCCTACGAGCAGTACTTC. It encodes CASRFSSYEQYF. The full variable domain, its missing parts supplied by reference TRBV2 and TRBJ2-7, is EPEVTQTPSHQVTQMGQEVILRCVPISNHLYFYWYRQILGQKVEFLVSFYNNEISEKSEIFDDQFSVERPDGSNFTLKIRSTKLEDSAMYFCASRFSSYEQYFGPGTRLTVT.

The genes are TRBV12-5 and TRBJ2-2; TRBD2 might be the D (6 bases). Trimming cost V 9 bases and J 6 bases, with 20 bases left between them. Germline V gene lookup returns CDR1 LGHNT and CDR2 FRNRAP. This CDR3 has 15 amino acids. Here the CDR3 DNA reads TGTGCTAGGTCCCAAATACAGCGGGCGTCCGGGGAGCTGTTTTTT. Translated: CARSQIQRASGELFF.

The CDR3 region has the DNA TGTGCCAGCAGCCAAGTTGCCGTAATCAATGAGCAGTTCTTC. Protein sequence: CASSQVAVINEQFF. This sequence joins TRBV4-2 and TRBJ2-1, with D uncertain. The CDR3 extends over 14 amino acids. The V end lost 1 base, the J end lost 6 bases, and 10 bases lay between the germline ends. CDR1 and CDR2 from the germline V gene are LGHNA and YNFKEQ.

This clone has just a few counts. The rearrangement joins TRBV6-5 to TRBJ2-3; 9 bases are a match to TRBD2. The CDR3 spans 16 residues. CDR1 is MNHEY, CDR2 SVGAGI, per germline. Trimming took 2 bases from V and 7 from J; bases not matched to a gene: 10. The CDR3 protein is CASSYPRAGGRNTQYF. CDR3 nucleotide sequence: TGTGCCAGCAGTTACCCCCGTGCGGGAGGGCGGAATACGCAGTATTTT.

In its sample, this clone was seen a few times. V and J are TRBV5-1 and TRBJ2-1; TRBD1 matches at 8 bases. The germline gives CDR1 SGHRS, CDR2 YFSETQ. J gave up 6 bases and V 6 bases, and 5 bases lay outside the gene matches. The CDR3 totals 13 residues. CDR3 protein: CASTLTGGNEQFF. As DNA, the CDR3 is TGCGCCAGCACCCTAACAGGGGGCAATGAGCAGTTCTTC.

V usage is TRBV11-1 and J usage is TRBJ2-3; 11 nucleotides match TRBD2. Per the germline V gene, CDR1 is SGHAT and CDR2 is FQDESV (reference sequence). Trimming at V came to 4 bases and at J to 3 bases, leaving 12 bases not matched to a gene. The CDR3 totals 18 residues. CDR3 loop: CASSSQGTSGRLTDTQYF. The DNA of the CDR3 is TGTGCCAGCAGCTCACAGGGGACTAGCGGAAGACTGACAGATACGCAGTATTTT.

CDR3 residues: CASSPLGTDIYEQYF. The CDR3 nucleotides are TGTGCCAGCTCACCACTAGGGACAGATATCTACGAGCAGTACTTC. The chain joins TRBV18 to TRBJ2-7; 7 nucleotides agree with TRBD1. The CDR3 runs 15 residues. Germline V gives CDR1 KGHSH, CDR2 LQKENI. The V segment lost 1 base and the J segment 3 bases; nucleotides outside the gene matches: 6.

This chain uses TRBV9 with TRBJ2-3, with 15 bases aligning to TRBD2. The CDR3 is 16 residues long. CDR1 is SGDLS, CDR2 YYNGEE, per germline. The V segment lost 3 bases and the J segment 9 bases; nucleotides outside the gene matches: 8. The CDR3 loop reads CASSARTSGRAGTQYF. The DNA for the CDR3 is TGTGCCAGCAGCGCCAGGACTAGCGGGAGGGCAGGGACGCAGTATTTT.

The chain uses TRBV9 and TRBJ2-1; tentative D call: TRBD2 (5 bases). There are 15 residues in the CDR3. Trimming stripped 0 bases from V and 2 bases from J, with 9 bases between. Germline V gene data show CDR1 as SGDLS and CDR2 as YYNGEE. The CDR3 region has the DNA TGTGCCAGCAGCGTAGAGGGCGGGCCCTACAATGAGCAGTTCTTC. Amino acids: CASSVEGGPYNEQFF.

The sample holds a few counts of this clone. CDR3 loop: CASSTQRDGTDTQYF. The CDR3 nucleotides read TGTGCCTCCTCCACTCAGCGGGATGGCACAGATACGCAGTATTTT. The chain employs TRBV19 and TRBJ2-3; 7 nucleotides match TRBD2. Germline values: CDR1 LNHDA, CDR2 SQIVND (reference sequence). There are 15 residues in the CDR3. V lost 11 bases and J lost 1; bases outside the gene matches: 12.

This clone was seen more than once but under ten times. V usage is TRBV27 and J usage is TRBJ2-3, with D tentatively TRBD1 (6 bases). V was clipped by 3 bases and J by 6 bases, with 7 bases between them. Germline V lookup: CDR1 MNHEY, CDR2 SMNVEV (reference sequence). This CDR3 spans 12 amino acids. The CDR3 DNA is TGTGCCAGCAGTTTTGACAGGGATACGCAGTATTTT. It encodes CASSFDRDTQYF.

This clone was seen more than once but under ten times. Its ends do not fully match the called genes, so a read error is possible. The rearrangement joins TRBV4-2 to TRBJ2-5; maybe TRBD1 (5 bases). Germline V gene data show CDR1 as LGHNA and CDR2 as YNFKEQ. The CDR3 has 13 amino acids. This CDR3 reads CASRQDRGETQYF. DNA of the CDR3: TGTGCCAGCAGACAAGACAGAGGAGAGACCCAGTACTTC.

The rearrangement uses TRBV30 and TRBJ1-2, with TRBD1 identical over 8 bases. Germline CDR1 GTSNPN, CDR2 SVGIG (reference sequence). V trimming: 1 base; J trimming: 7 bases; junction bases outside the gene matches: 11. The CDR3 has 15 amino acids. The CDR3 DNA is TGTGCCTGGAGTGGAAGGGCTGGGACAGGCGGTGGCTACACCTTC. It codes for CAWSGRAGTGGGYTF. The full variable domain, rest sourced from reference TRBV30 and TRBJ1-2, is SQTIHQWPATLVQPVGSPLSLECTVEGTSNPNLYWYRQAAGRGLQLLFYSVGIGQISSEVPQNLSASRPQDRQFILSSKKLLLSDSGFYLCAWSGRAGTGGGYTFGSGTRLTVV.